These 27 T cell receptor beta chains share one sample of origin, sequenced in a study of T-cell reconstitution after alpha-beta-depleted transplantation in children. The authors prepared the TCRbeta library with unique molecular identifiers. TCRdb re-called the PCR reads with MiXCR, one entry per CDR3 protein. The sample comprises roughly 500,000 distinct CDR3 sequences, roughly 10% of which are singletons, and 2% to 2.5% rests with the top ten. Specimen: PBMCs, collected before TCRalphabeta/CD19-depleted stem cell transplant. The receptors here all came from a child aged 2 to 10 with inherited bone marrow failure, due to receive a stem cell transplant.

This clonotype was counted at least ten times. This chain links TRBV7-9 with TRBJ2-7; no firm D call. Trimming took off 5 bases at V and 3 bases at J, with 14 bases between the two ends. The V gene's germline CDR1 is SEHNR and CDR2 FQNEAQ (reference sequence). The CDR3 runs 14 residues. The CDR3 loop reads CASSPDVGSYEQYF. The CDR3 DNA reads TGTGCCAGCAGCCCCGACGTGGGCAGCTACGAGCAGTACTTC.

This clonotype was seen a few times. The chain couples TRBV6-1 to TRBJ1-2; 9 nucleotides line up with TRBD1. Trimming removed 6 bases from V and 8 bases from J; junction bases left unmatched: 10. CDR3 length: 14 amino acids. CDR1 is MNHNS, CDR2 SASEGT, per germline. CDR3 loop: CASRGAGQGIGYTF. The CDR3 nucleotides read TGTGCCAGCAGGGGGGCGGGACAGGGTATCGGCTACACCTTC.

This clonotype was counted ten times or more. The chain combines TRBV7-2 with TRBJ2-7; D unresolved. Trimming took off 5 bases at V and 6 bases at J, with 26 bases between the two ends. The germline V gene encodes CDR1 SGHTA and CDR2 FQGNSA. The CDR3 spans 17 residues. CDR3 in DNA: TGTGCCAGCAGCACCAACCCTTTGGCTATCTCCTACGCCGAGCAGTACTTC. This codes for CASSTNPLAISYAEQYF.

This clonotype was counted at least ten times. The CDR3 region has the DNA TGCGCCAGCAGCTTAGCGGGGTACACCGGGGAGCTGTTTTTT. Translation: CASSLAGYTGELFF. The chain employs TRBV5-1 and TRBJ2-2, with 7 nucleotides matching TRBD2. The ends lost 2 bases at V and 3 bases at J; junction bases unmatched: 1. CDR1 and CDR2 (germline): SGHRS, YFSETQ. The length of the CDR3 is 14 residues.

This clonotype was counted many times. The chain combines TRBV27 with TRBJ2-3; 8 positions agree with TRBD1. V was clipped by 5 bases and J by 6 bases; unmatched bases: 7. This CDR3 has 14 amino acids. Per germline, CDR1 MNHEY and CDR2 SMNVEV (reference sequence). The CDR3 here is CASSPLDRGDTQYF. The CDR3, as DNA: TGTGCCAGCAGTCCTCTAGACAGGGGTGATACGCAGTATTTT.

There are many counts of this clonotype. J is TRBJ2-1 and V is TRBV20-1; 9 nucleotides align to TRBD2. Germline assignment: CDR1 DFQATT and CDR2 SNEGSKA (reference sequence). The length of the CDR3 is 13 residues. The trim removed 6 bases at V and 10 bases at J, leaving 10 bases unmatched. CDR3 in DNA: TGCAGTGCCAAACTGGGACTAGCTAGGGAGCAGTTCTTC. Its translation: CSAKLGLAREQFF.

This clonotype was detected many times. The chain recombines TRBV19 with TRBJ1-5, with D perhaps TRBD1 (5 bases). This CDR3 comprises 17 residues. V lost 7 bases and J 3 bases, leaving 22 bases between the germline ends. The V gene's germline CDR1 is LNHDA and CDR2 SQIVND (reference sequence). This CDR3 is CASIRGAGDKPNQPQHF. DNA of the CDR3: TGTGCCAGTATTCGAGGGGCGGGGGATAAACCCAATCAGCCCCAGCATTTT.

This clonotype has a count of ten or more. The rearrangement joins TRBV6-5 to TRBJ2-3; 8 nucleotides line up with TRBD2. This CDR3 is built from 14 residues. V lost 6 bases and J lost 6; bases outside the gene matches: 8. Germline V CDR1 and CDR2: MNHEY, SVGAGI. In DNA form, the CDR3 reads TGTGCCAGCAGGGGAGGGACTAGTGGGGATACGCAGTATTTT. It is translated as CASRGGTSGDTQYF.

The table lists this clonotype with many counts. This rearrangement joins TRBV3-1 to TRBJ2-7; D unclear. This CDR3 is built from 14 residues. The germline CDR1 and CDR2 sequences are LGHDT and YNNKEL (reference sequence). Trimming removed 0 bases at V and 0 bases at J, with 6 bases between. The CDR3 nucleotides read TGTGCCAGCAGCCAAGAAATGGGCTCCTACGAGCAGTACTTC. Protein product: CASSQEMGSYEQYF.

DNA for the CDR3: TGTGCCATGGGCCCCGGACAGGTCTATGGCTACACCTTC. Residues: CAMGPGQVYGYTF. The chain couples TRBV25-1 to TRBJ1-2; 7 nucleotides align to TRBD1. The J segment lost 4 bases and the V segment lost 10 bases, leaving 9 bases of the junction unmatched. The germline V gene has CDR1 MGHDK and CDR2 SYGVNS. This CDR3 has 13 residues.

This clonotype was seen at least ten times. This sequence joins TRBV6-1 and TRBJ2-7, with D maybe TRBD2 (5 bases). V was shortened by 6 bases and J by 4 bases, with 19 bases between the two germline ends. This CDR3 contains 15 residues. Germline CDR1 MNHNS, CDR2 SASEGT. The CDR3 DNA sequence: TGTGCCAGCAGGAGCGGAACAACTGTTCGGTACGAGCAGTACTTC. The encoded protein is CASRSGTTVRYEQYF.

This clonotype appeared many times. The V call is TRBV2, the J call TRBJ2-7; D tentatively reads TRBD1 or TRBD2 (6 bases each). The CDR3 sequence is 12 residues long. Germline lookup yields CDR1 SNHLY and CDR2 FYNNEI. V dropped 7 bases and J dropped 6 bases, with 13 bases sitting between them. The chain's CDR3 is CASKAGGGEQYF. The CDR3 DNA sequence: TGTGCCAGCAAGGCCGGAGGGGGCGAGCAGTACTTC.

This clonotype was seen repeatedly, ten times or more. This chain joins TRBV5-1 and TRBJ1-1; D unclear. This CDR3 has 12 amino acids. V was trimmed by 0 bases and J by 6 bases, leaving 6 bases between them. The germline V gene encodes CDR1 SGHRS and CDR2 YFSETQ. CDR3 protein: CASSLEGSEAFF. CDR3 bases: TGCGCCAGCAGCTTGGAAGGGTCTGAAGCTTTCTTT.

This clonotype was counted at least ten times. The V call is TRBV2, the J call TRBJ1-6; weak D call: TRBD1 (6 bases). V was shortened by 2 bases and J by 9 bases, with 20 bases between the two germline ends. Germline V gene sequence: CDR1 SNHLY, CDR2 FYNNEI. The CDR3 consists of 17 residues. CDR3 coding DNA: TGTGCCAGCAGTGAACTCCAGGTTTCAGGGGTTGGTTCACCCCTCCACTTT. Translating gives CASSELQVSGVGSPLHF.

This clonotype was seen many times. V and J are TRBV12-3 or TRBV12-4 and TRBJ1-2; D is uncertain. V dropped 5 bases and J dropped 5 bases, with 18 bases sitting between them. The CDR3 runs to 15 residues. CDR3: CASSLLAGFPYGYTF. The CDR3 coding sequence is TGTGCCAGCAGTCTCCTAGCTGGGTTCCCTTATGGCTACACCTTC.

This clonotype showed up many times. The rearrangement uses TRBV1 and TRBJ1-6; TRBD1, as called in the table, went unchecked against the DNA. TRBV1 constitutes a pseudogene. This CDR3 spans 15 amino acids. The CDR3 bases are TGCACCAGCAGCCGCCTGACAGGGATGGCGTCACCCCTCCACTTT. Protein product: CTSSRLTGMASPLHF.

The table lists this clonotype with many counts. The chain uses TRBV10-2 and TRBJ2-5, with D perhaps TRBD1 or TRBD2 (5 bases each). Germline V gene sequence: CDR1 WSHSY, CDR2 SAAADI. This CDR3 comprises 15 residues. Trimming removed 2 bases at V and 5 bases at J, with 15 bases between. CDR3 bases: TGCGCCAGCAGTGAGATCGGGACCGTGAGGGAGACCCAGTACTTC. It encodes CASSEIGTVRETQYF.

This rearrangement joins TRBV27 to TRBJ2-7; TRBD1 aligns across 8 bases. CDR3 length: 16 residues. Trimming cost V 5 bases and J 3 bases; bases outside gene matches: 12. Germline V gene data show CDR1 as MNHEY and CDR2 as SMNVEV (reference sequence). The chain's CDR3 is CASSLLPGTGLYEQYF. The CDR3 nucleotides are TGTGCCAGCAGTCTACTACCAGGGACAGGCCTCTACGAGCAGTACTTC.

This clonotype was picked up many times. This chain uses TRBV27 with TRBJ1-2; 7 nucleotides match TRBD1. The junction had 12 bases not matched to a gene; V was cut back by 6 bases and J by 11 bases. CDR3 length: 13 amino acids. Germline CDR1 is MNHEY and CDR2 is SMNVEV (reference sequence). CDR3 nucleotides: TGTGCCAGCAGAAAACCGGGACAGACCGTTTACACCTTC. Translating it yields CASRKPGQTVYTF.

This clonotype was seen many times. This chain connects TRBV4-3 to TRBJ1-6; TRBD1 agrees at 8 bases. The CDR3 is 16 amino acids. V lost 0 bases to trimming and J lost 9 bases; unmatched junction nucleotides: 7. Germline assignment: CDR1 LGHNA and CDR2 YSLEER. The CDR3 loop is CASSQDGGRGRSPLHF. The CDR3 bases are TGCGCCAGCAGCCAAGATGGTGGCAGGGGGCGTTCACCCCTCCACTTT.

The sample holds many counts of this clonotype. The V gene is TRBV27, the J gene TRBJ2-1; tentative D call: TRBD2 (6 bases). Trimming cost V 5 bases and J 6 bases, with 14 bases left between them. The germline V gene has CDR1 MNHEY and CDR2 SMNVEV (reference sequence). The CDR3 runs to 14 residues. The CDR3: CASSLLGGSNEQFF. The CDR3 DNA is TGTGCCAGCAGTCTCCTCGGAGGGAGCAATGAGCAGTTCTTC.

The table lists this clonotype with many counts. The J gene is TRBJ2-1, the V gene TRBV28; D may be TRBD1 (5 bases). Germline lookup yields CDR1 MDHEN and CDR2 SYDVKM. This CDR3 spans 12 amino acids. Trimming shortened V by 7 bases and J by 4 bases, and 8 bases separated the two germline ends. The CDR3 DNA follows: TGTGCCAGCACTAGGGGTTACAATGAGCAGTTCTTC. Encoded protein: CASTRGYNEQFF.

As regards this clonotype: A single base separates this from a much larger clone, so it may be a read error. The V gene is TRBV20-1, the J gene TRBJ2-3; unclear D gene. Germline-derived CDR1 and CDR2 are DFQATT and SNEGSKA (reference sequence). The CDR3 is 12 residues long. Between the trimmed V and J ends, which lost 6 bases and 4 bases, there was a span of 11 bases. In DNA form, the CDR3 reads TGCAGTGCCCTTGGACGCCCAGATACGCAGTATTTT. This sequence encodes CSALGRPDTQYF.

This clonotype was detected ten times or more. This chain joins TRBV7-2 and TRBJ1-2, with D possibly matching TRBD1 (5 bases). Germline V gene sequence: CDR1 SGHTA, CDR2 FQGNSA. The CDR3 length is 13 residues. V lost 1 base and J lost 5, with 8 bases in between. The CDR3 region is CASSLVQGYGYTF. For the CDR3, the DNA is TGTGCCAGCAGCTTAGTCCAGGGTTATGGCTACACCTTC.

The rearrangement joins TRBV6-1 to TRBJ1-1, with 8 bases matching TRBD1. CDR1 and CDR2 (germline): MNHNS, SASEGT. The CDR3 spans 17 residues. J was trimmed by 1 base and V by 6 bases; bases with no gene match: 13. The CDR3 DNA reads as TGTGCCAGCAGCGACCGGACAGGGAATGGGGCGAACACTGAAGCTTTCTTT. Amino acids: CASSDRTGNGANTEAFF.

Ten or more counts support this clonotype. The CDR3 is CSASPTRQFSDEQFF. In DNA, the CDR3 is TGCAGTGCTAGTCCCACACGACAGTTTTCGGATGAGCAGTTCTTC. The V and J genes are TRBV20-1 and TRBJ2-1; tentatively, D is TRBD1 (5 bases). V lost 3 bases, J lost 8 bases, and 20 bases lay in between. The germline gives CDR1 DFQATT, CDR2 SNEGSKA (reference sequence). The CDR3 is made up of 15 amino acids.

This clonotype was seen ten or more times. CDR3 in amino acids: CASSFGRPNTGELFF. The CDR3 nucleotides read TGTGCCAGCAGTTTTGGACGGCCGAACACCGGGGAGCTGTTTTTT. This chain uses TRBV27 with TRBJ2-2; D uncertain. The CDR3 has 15 amino acids. Germline V gene sequence: CDR1 MNHEY, CDR2 SMNVEV (reference sequence). Trimming took 3 bases from V and 0 from J, leaving 8 bases between them.